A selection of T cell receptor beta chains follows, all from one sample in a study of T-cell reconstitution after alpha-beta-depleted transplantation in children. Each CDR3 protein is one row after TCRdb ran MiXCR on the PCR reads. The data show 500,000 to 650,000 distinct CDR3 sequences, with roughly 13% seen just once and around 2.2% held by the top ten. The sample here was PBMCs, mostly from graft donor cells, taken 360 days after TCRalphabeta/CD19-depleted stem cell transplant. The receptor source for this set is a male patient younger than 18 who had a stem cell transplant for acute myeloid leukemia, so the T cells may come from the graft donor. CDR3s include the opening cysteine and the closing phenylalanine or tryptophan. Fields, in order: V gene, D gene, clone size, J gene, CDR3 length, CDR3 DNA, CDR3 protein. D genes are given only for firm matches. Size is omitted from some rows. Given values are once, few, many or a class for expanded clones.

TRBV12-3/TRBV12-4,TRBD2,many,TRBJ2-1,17,TGTGCCAGCAGTTTAGTAGTGAGCGGGAGGGCCGACAATGAGCAGTTCTTC,CASSLVVSGRADNEQFF
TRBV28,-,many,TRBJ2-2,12,TGTGCCAGCAGCACGTACACCGGGGAGCTGTTTTTT,CASSTYTGELFF
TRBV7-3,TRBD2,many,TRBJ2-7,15,TGTGCCAGCAGATCCATAGCGGGAGGGACTACAGAGCAGTACTTC,CASRSIAGGTTEQYF
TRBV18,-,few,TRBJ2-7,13,TGTGCCAGCTCACCACCGATAATCTACGAGCAGTACTTC,CASSPPIIYEQYF
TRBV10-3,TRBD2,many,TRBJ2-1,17,TGTGCCATCAGTGAACCTCTAGCGGGACCCTCCTACAATGAGCAGTTCTTC,CAISEPLAGPSYNEQFF
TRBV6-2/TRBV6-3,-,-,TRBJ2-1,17,TGTGCCAGCACCGGTAATGAGGAGGTCCGCCTTACATATGAGCAGTTCTTC,CASTGNEEVRLTYEQFF
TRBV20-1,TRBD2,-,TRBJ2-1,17,TGCTGTGCTAGGGCCCTCCGACTAGCGGACTCCTACAATGAGCAGTTCTTC,CCARALRLADSYNEQFF
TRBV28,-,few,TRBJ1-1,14,TGTGCCAGCAGTTACCAGGGCCTGAGCACTGAAGCTTTCTTT,CASSYQGLSTEAFF
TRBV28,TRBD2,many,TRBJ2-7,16,TGTGCCAGCAGTAAGACTAGCGGGAGGGCCTGGTACGAGCAGTACTTC,CASSKTSGRAWYEQYF
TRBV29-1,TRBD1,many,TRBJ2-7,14,TGCAGCGTTGAAGGGACAGGGAACGACTACGAGCAGTACTTC,CSVEGTGNDYEQYF
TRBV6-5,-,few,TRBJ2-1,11,TGTGCCAGCAGTCAATCCGATGAGCAGTTCTTC,CASSQSDEQFF
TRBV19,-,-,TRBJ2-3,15,TGTGCCAGTAGTCGCGCCCCGGGGCGCACAGATACGCAGTATTTT,CASSRAPGRTDTQYF
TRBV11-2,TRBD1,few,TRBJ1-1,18,TGTGCCAGCAGCTTAGGAGCGGGGGCAGGGGGTGTGAACACTGAAGCTTTCTTT,CASSLGAGAGGVNTEAFF
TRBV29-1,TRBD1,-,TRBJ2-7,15,TGCAGCGTCGCTCCCACCCCTGGGACAGCCTACGAGCAGTACTTC,CSVAPTPGTAYEQYF
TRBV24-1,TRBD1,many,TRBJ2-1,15,TGTGCCACCAGTACTCCGGGACAGGGCTACAATGAGCAGTTCTTC,CATSTPGQGYNEQFF
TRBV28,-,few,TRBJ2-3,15,TGTGCCAGCAGCATGTTCGGGGGAAGCACAGATACGCAGTATTTT,CASSMFGGSTDTQYF
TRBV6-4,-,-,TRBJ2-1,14,TGTGCCAGCAGTGACAACTGGGGGAACAGTGAGCAGTTCTTC,CASSDNWGNSEQFF
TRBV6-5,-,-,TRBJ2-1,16,TGTGCCAGCAGTTACCGGAGATGGGTGAACTACAATGAGCAGTTCTTC,CASSYRRWVNYNEQFF
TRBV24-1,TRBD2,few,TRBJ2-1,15,TGTGCCACCAGAGGGCTAGCGGGCTCCTACAATGAGCAGTTCTTC,CATRGLAGSYNEQFF
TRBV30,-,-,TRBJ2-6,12,TGTGCGGTTAGCTCTGGGGCCAACGTCCTGACTTTC,CAVSSGANVLTF
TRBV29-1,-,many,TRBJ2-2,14,TGCAGCGTCCGTCTCCTTGGGAACACCGGGGAGCTGTTTTTT,CSVRLLGNTGELFF
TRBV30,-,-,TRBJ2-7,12,TGTGCCTGGACGGGCATCTCCTACGAGCAGTACTTC,CAWTGISYEQYF
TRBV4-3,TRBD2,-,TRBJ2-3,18,TGCGCCAGCAGCCAAGAGGGCCCCAGCGGGGAAACTACAGATACGCAGTATTTT,CASSQEGPSGETTDTQYF
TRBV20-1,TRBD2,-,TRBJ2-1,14,TGCAGTGCTAGAAGGCGGGAGTTACCTTATGAGCAGTTCTTC,CSARRRELPYEQFF
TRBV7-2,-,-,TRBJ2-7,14,TGTGCCAGCAGCTTAGTAGGCCTAGTATACGAGCAGTACTTC,CASSLVGLVYEQYF
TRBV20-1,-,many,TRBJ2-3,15,TGCAGTGCTAGAGCCCCGGGACCTAACACAGATACGCAGTATTTT,CSARAPGPNTDTQYF
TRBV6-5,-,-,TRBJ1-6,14,TGTGCCAGCAGTTACGGCCGGAAGAATTCACCCCTCCACTTT,CASSYGRKNSPLHF
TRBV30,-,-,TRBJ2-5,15,TGTGCCTGGAGTGGGGTGATCAGGTACCAAGAGACCCAGTACTTC,CAWSGVIRYQETQYF
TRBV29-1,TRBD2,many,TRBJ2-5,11,TGCAGCCTCGGGGGGTCAGAGACCCAGTACTTC,CSLGGSETQYF
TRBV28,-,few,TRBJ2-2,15,TGTGCCAGCAGTTCCACCCGGCAGGGTACCGGGGAGCTGTTTTTT,CASSSTRQGTGELFF
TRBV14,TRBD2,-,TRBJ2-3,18,TGTGCCAGCAGCCAAGACCGACTAGCGGGAGGGTTTGGAGATACGCAGTATTTT,CASSQDRLAGGFGDTQYF
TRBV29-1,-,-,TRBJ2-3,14,TGCAGCGTTAGGAGGGGGGATAGCCATGAGACGCAGTATTTT,CSVRRGDSHETQYF
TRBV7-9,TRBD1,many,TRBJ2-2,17,TGTGCCAGCAGCTTCCGCTACAGGGGGATGAACACCGGGGAGCTGTTTTTT,CASSFRYRGMNTGELFF
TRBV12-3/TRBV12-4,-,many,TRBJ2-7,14,TGTGCCAGCAGTTTGCGGCCCCTCCACTACGAGCAGTACTTC,CASSLRPLHYEQYF
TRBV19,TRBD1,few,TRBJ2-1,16,TGTGCCAGCACCCGAGGGGCAGGGGGCATCCTCAATGAGCAGTTCTTC,CASTRGAGGILNEQFF
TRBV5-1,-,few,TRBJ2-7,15,TGCGCCAGCAGCTTGGATCTCGTGGGGGCGGGAGAGCAGTACTTC,CASSLDLVGAGEQYF
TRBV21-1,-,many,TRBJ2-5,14,TGTGCCAGCAGCTCAACAACCGACCAAGAGACCCAGTACTTC,CASSSTTDQETQYF
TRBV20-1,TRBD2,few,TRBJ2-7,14,TGCAGTGCGGGACGACTAGCCCGATCTGACGAGCAGTACTTC,CSAGRLARSDEQYF
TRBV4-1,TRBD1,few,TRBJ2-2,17,TGCGCCAGCAGACTGAACACAGGGGGCGCCCCTTTTGGGGAGCTGTTTTTT,CASRLNTGGAPFGELFF
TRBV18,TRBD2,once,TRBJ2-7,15,TGTGCCAGCTCACCATCGACTAGCGGGACTCACGAGCAGTACTTC,CASSPSTSGTHEQYF